Described below is a single TCR beta chain sequence and its context. Its antigen is not identified. The sample comes from a study of shared clonotypes between healthy human individuals. For the study at large: Three plates each covered CD4 naive and memory; CD8 naive two, CD8 memory one. General study points: Naive CD4 clonotypes were shared across a few donors at around 5%.

Generated by immunoSEQ multiplex PCR, the TCRdb table keeps only in-frame clones and is missing some. The repertoire has about 1 million clones, around three quarters of them found once; the top ten carry about 0.52%. V lost 6 bases to trimming and J lost 0 bases, with 14 bases between them. The CDR3 has 15 residues. Germline loops: CDR1 LNHDA, CDR2 SQIVND (reference sequence). Healthy HIV-negative adults with no recent acute infections or vaccinations were recruited as donors. The chain couples TRBV19 to TRBJ1-1; D is undetermined. This receptor was identified in a young man in good health. Some clones in this sample may be carry-over from other donors' samples. The sequencing input was memory CD4+ T cells from PBMCs. Noted subset: CD45RA-negative fraction. The CDR3 region is CASRRRRNMNTEAFF. CDR3 in DNA: TGTGCCAGTAGGAGGCGCCGGAACATGAACACTGAAGCTTTCTTT.